The 19 T cell receptor beta chains in this list originate from one sample, sequenced in a study of blood T cell repertoires in COVID-19. Some clones are missing from TCRdb's copy, which holds only in-frame ones; the method was immunoSEQ multiplex PCR. The sample lists roughly 82,000 clones, 82% occurring once. Sequences were obtained from peripheral blood. These receptors all stem from a man in his fifties or sixties with acute or convalescent COVID-19.

The gene calls are TRBV9 and TRBJ1-5, with D unresolved. The CDR3 has 14 amino acids. Between the trimmed V and J ends, which lost 2 bases and 0 bases, there was a span of 6 bases. Germline V lookup: CDR1 SGDLS, CDR2 YYNGEE. The CDR3 region has the DNA TGTGCCAGCAGCGTTCAGGATAGCAATCAGCCCCAGCATTTT. This gives the protein CASSVQDSNQPQHF.

The chain joins TRBV19 to TRBJ2-1, with 7 bases identical to TRBD1. Looked up from germline, CDR1 is LNHDA and CDR2 is SQIVND (reference sequence). The ends lost 6 bases at V and 9 bases at J; junction bases unmatched: 14. The CDR3 sequence is 15 residues long. DNA for the CDR3: TGTGCCAGTAGCTCAACAGGGGCCGGTGGTAGTGAGCAGTTCTTC. Translating gives CASSSTGAGGSEQFF. The whole variable domain, remainder taken from reference TRBV19 and TRBJ2-1, is DGGITQSPKYLFRKEGQNVTLSCEQNLNHDAMYWYRQDPGQGLRLIYYSQIVNDFQKGDIAEGYSVSREKKESFPLTVTSAQKNPTAFYLCASSSTGAGGSEQFFGPGTRLTVL.

This clone was detected once. CDR3 nucleotides: TGCGCCAGCAGCTTGGATAGCGGCCTAGTGGAGGAGCAGTACTTC. This encodes CASSLDSGLVEEQYF. The chain couples TRBV5-1 to TRBJ2-7, with a tentative D call TRBD2 (6 bases). Germline CDR1 and CDR2: SGHRS and YFSETQ. Trimming cost V 0 bases and J 7 bases, with 17 bases left between them. This CDR3 contains 15 residues.

This chain links TRBV27 with TRBJ2-2; D remains unclear. V was cut by 7 bases and J by 5 bases, with 5 bases left in between. Looked up from germline, CDR1 is MNHEY and CDR2 is SMNVEV (reference sequence). This CDR3 has 11 amino acids. CDR3 DNA: TGTGCCAGCAAGCTGACCGGGGAGCTGTTTTTT. It is translated as CASKLTGELFF.

Details on this clone: An end of the junction does not agree with germline; a read error may underlie this. The CDR3 protein is CASSFLAGSKDTQYF. CDR3 nucleotides: TGTGCCAGCAGCTTTCTAGCGGGAAGCAAAGATACGCAGTATTTT. The chain employs TRBV7-8 and TRBJ2-3; TRBD2 agrees at 9 bases. The CDR3 totals 15 residues. The germline CDR1 and CDR2 sequences are SGHVS and FQNEAQ.

The chain combines TRBV28 with TRBJ1-2; D ambiguous. This CDR3 comprises 12 residues. V lost 3 bases, J lost 8 bases, and 10 bases lay in between. CDR1 is MDHEN and CDR2 is SYDVKM in the germline V gene. In DNA form, the CDR3 reads TGTGCCAGCAGTTTGATAGTCGGGGGCTACACCTTC. As protein: CASSLIVGGYTF.

This sequence joins TRBV4-1 and TRBJ2-5, with 7 bases lining up with TRBD1. Per germline, CDR1 MGHRA and CDR2 YSYEKL. The junction had 10 bases not matched to a gene; V was cut back by 3 bases and J by 0 bases. The CDR3 runs 17 residues. CDR3 bases: TGCGCCAGCAGCCACAAGGCGTTAGGGGGCTACCAAGAGACCCAGTACTTC. Translation gives CASSHKALGGYQETQYF.

The rearrangement uses TRBV6-5 and TRBJ2-7, with 11 bases matching TRBD1. This CDR3 spans 15 amino acids. V lost 6 bases to trimming and J lost 5 bases; unmatched junction nucleotides: 9. Germline V gene sequence: CDR1 MNHEY, CDR2 SVGAGI. The DNA of the CDR3 is TGTGCCAGCAGAGCCCCCGGGACAGGGGGGCACGAGCAGTACTTC. This translates into CASRAPGTGGHEQYF.

The CDR3 DNA is TGTGCCAGCAGCCAAGAACCCAGGGGGGTTAACACCTTC. It is translated as CASSQEPRGVNTF. V usage is TRBV3-1 (or the pseudogene TRBV3-2) and J usage is TRBJ1-2; 7 bases map to TRBD1. CDR1 LGHDT and CDR2 YNNKEL come from the germline V gene (reference sequence). The CDR3 loop spans 13 amino acids. The V segment lost 0 bases and the J segment 12 bases; nucleotides outside the gene matches: 7.

This sequence joins TRBV20-1 and TRBJ2-3; 8 bases are a match to TRBD2. Unmatched junction bases numbered 10, after V lost 3 bases and J lost 2 bases. The CDR3 is made up of 16 amino acids. CDR1 and CDR2 from the germline V gene are DFQATT and SNEGSKA (reference sequence). CDR3 residues: CSASPNSGGYTDTQYF. For the CDR3, the DNA is TGCAGTGCTAGTCCAAACAGCGGGGGATACACAGATACGCAGTATTTT.

This clone was seen only a few times. The chain joins TRBV7-2 to TRBJ2-1; perhaps TRBD2 as D (7 bases). The V and J ends lost 7 bases and 7 bases respectively, with 20 bases between them. This CDR3 is 15 amino acids long. The V gene's germline CDR1 is SGHTA and CDR2 FQGNSA. The chain's CDR3 is CASTLWGGPDNEQFF. In nucleotides, the CDR3 is TGTGCCAGCACCCTCTGGGGGGGCCCTGATAATGAGCAGTTCTTC. Drawing the rest from reference TRBV7-2 and TRBJ2-1, the complete variable domain is GAGVSQSPSNKVTEKGKDVELRCDPISGHTALYWYRQSLGQGLEFLIYFQGNSAPDKSGLPSDRFSAERTGGSVSTLTIQRTQQEDSAVYLCASTLWGGPDNEQFFGPGTRLTVL.

The rearrangement joins TRBV27 to TRBJ1-5; D unresolved. The germline CDR1 and CDR2 sequences are MNHEY and SMNVEV (reference sequence). The CDR3 sequence is 15 residues long. V dropped 5 bases and J dropped 0 bases, with 11 bases sitting between them. The CDR3 protein is CASSPYSYSNQPQHF. The DNA of the CDR3 is TGTGCCAGCAGTCCCTACAGCTATAGCAATCAGCCCCAGCATTTT.

The chain employs TRBV19 and TRBJ1-3; unclear D gene. The CDR3 extends over 14 amino acids. The germline V gene encodes CDR1 LNHDA and CDR2 SQIVND (reference sequence). The V end lost 6 bases, the J end lost 1 base, and 10 bases lay between the germline ends. The CDR3 here is CASSRQLSGNTIYF. The DNA of the CDR3 is TGTGCCAGTAGCCGTCAGTTATCTGGAAACACCATATATTTT.

Written as DNA, the CDR3 is TGTGCCAGTCTAGTGTACTACGAGCAGTACTTC. Its protein product is CASLVYYEQYF. The chain links TRBV6-5 to TRBJ2-7; D call uncertain. V lost 9 bases and J 3 bases, leaving 9 bases between the germline ends. The CDR3 spans 11 residues. Germline CDR1 MNHEY, CDR2 SVGAGI.

This chain uses TRBV30 with TRBJ2-1; TRBD2 aligns across 8 bases. The junction had 10 bases not matched to a gene; V was cut back by 6 bases and J by 12 bases. The CDR3 consists of 12 residues. Looked up from germline, CDR1 is GTSNPN and CDR2 is SVGIG (reference sequence). The CDR3 loop is CACTPGGVWQFF. For the CDR3, the DNA is TGTGCCTGCACCCCCGGGGGGGTTTGGCAGTTCTTC. The whole variable domain, remainder taken from reference TRBV30 and TRBJ2-1, is SQTIHQWPATLVQPVGSPLSLECTVEGTSNPNLYWYRQAAGRGLQLLFYSVGIGQISSEVPQNLSASRPQDRQFILSSKKLLLSDSGFYLCACTPGGVWQFFGPGTRLTVL.

The V and J genes are TRBV4-3 and TRBJ1-6; D remains unclear. Trimming took 1 base from V and 8 from J, leaving 15 bases between them. Germline V CDR1 and CDR2: LGHNA, YSLEER. The CDR3 runs 16 residues. CDR3 residues: CASSQGLGKGDSPLHF. In DNA form, the CDR3 reads TGCGCCAGCAGCCAAGGGCTGGGAAAGGGAGATTCACCCCTCCACTTT.

The chain employs TRBV19 and TRBJ2-7; D is undetermined. This CDR3 is 13 amino acids long. Trimming left V 3 bases short and J 6 bases short, with 12 bases between. Germline V gene data show CDR1 as LNHDA and CDR2 as SQIVND (reference sequence). Written as DNA, the CDR3 is TGTGCCAGTAGTATCTCTCGGCGGTTCGAGCAGTACTTC. This translates into CASSISRRFEQYF.

This chain connects TRBV4-3 to TRBJ1-2; no definite D call. The length of the CDR3 is 18 residues. V lost 0 bases to trimming and J lost 5 bases, with 22 bases between them. Germline V lookup: CDR1 LGHNA, CDR2 YSLEER. The CDR3 here is CASSQDPSRAIGGYGYTF. DNA for the CDR3: TGCGCCAGCAGCCAAGACCCTAGCCGGGCAATCGGCGGGTATGGCTACACCTTC.

This chain connects TRBV6-5 to TRBJ2-7, with TRBD2 as a possible D gene (7 bases). The CDR3 is 15 residues long. Trimming left V 2 bases short and J 3 bases short, with 14 bases between. In germline, CDR1 is MNHEY, CDR2 SVGAGI. CDR3 protein: CASSYGGGLRYEQYF. CDR3 coding DNA: TGTGCCAGCAGTTACGGGGGGGGGCTTCGCTACGAGCAGTACTTC.